Listed below are T cell receptor beta chains from one sample, sequenced in a study of control samples from healthy donors and cancer patients. TCRdb's copy holds only in-frame clones and misses some; the assay was immunoSEQ multiplex PCR. Here the sample spans 110,000 or so clones, roughly 79% being singletons. Sequenced material: blood. The receptors shown here come from a man aged 18 to 30 in good health. Both conserved end residues are trimmed from each CDR3. D genes are given only for firm matches.

D: NA; J: TRBJ2-2; V: TRBV7-9; CDR3: ASSLLRADTGELF
D: TRBD1; J: TRBJ1-1; V: TRBV5-1; CDR3: ASSLTTGGTNTEAF
D: NA; J: TRBJ1-2; V: TRBV18; CDR3: ASSPARSTVYGYT
D: TRBD1; J: TRBJ2-5; V: TRBV6-5; CDR3: ASSFGQEGETQY
D: NA; J: TRBJ2-7; V: TRBV4-2; CDR3: ASSQGDPTGILRGQY
D: TRBD1; J: TRBJ1-5; V: TRBV2; CDR3: ASSANRGYQPQH
D: TRBD1; J: TRBJ1-1; V: TRBV5-5; CDR3: ASSAGQGVFYTEAF
D: NA; J: TRBJ1-1; V: TRBV2; CDR3: ASSMGEWNTEAF
D: TRBD1; J: TRBJ1-2; V: TRBV9; CDR3: ASSPAGQSYGYT
D: NA; J: TRBJ2-1; V: TRBV5-1; CDR3: ASSGRPGGPYNEQF
D: TRBD1; J: TRBJ2-3; V: TRBV5-5; CDR3: ASSPGQGSPTDTQY
D: NA; J: TRBJ2-3; V: TRBV25-1; CDR3: ASSPFSLTDTQY
D: NA; J: TRBJ2-2; V: TRBV4-3; CDR3: ASSQDRTTGELF
D: NA; J: TRBJ2-2; V: TRBV3-1/TRBV3-2; CDR3: ASSQEAGTGELF
D: NA; J: TRBJ1-4; V: TRBV30; CDR3: AWRGASNEKLF
D: TRBD1; J: TRBJ1-5; V: TRBV19; CDR3: ASSIGQGGNQPQH
D: NA; J: TRBJ2-1; V: TRBV12-3/TRBV12-4; CDR3: ASSLFGNEQF
D: NA; J: TRBJ1-6; V: TRBV7-6; CDR3: ASSLFPASSYNSPLH
D: TRBD1; J: TRBJ1-1; V: TRBV4-2; CDR3: ASSQAPGGNTEAF
D: NA; J: TRBJ1-2; V: TRBV27; CDR3: ASSGGGGYT
D: NA; J: TRBJ1-6; V: TRBV6-5; CDR3: ASKSITGSSPLH
D: NA; J: TRBJ1-3; V: TRBV11-2; CDR3: ASSTASGNTIY
D: NA; J: TRBJ2-3; V: TRBV5-8; CDR3: ASSLQGELDTQY
D: NA; J: TRBJ1-1; V: TRBV5-1; CDR3: ASSAQALNTEAF
D: NA; J: TRBJ2-5; V: TRBV19; CDR3: ASSILDRD
D: NA; J: TRBJ2-6; V: TRBV6-6; CDR3: ASSDGVSGANVLT
D: NA; J: TRBJ2-1; V: TRBV12-1; CDR3: ASRSEQF
D: TRBD1; J: TRBJ1-5; V: TRBV2; CDR3: ASTGGTGNQPQH
D: TRBD1; J: TRBJ2-2; V: TRBV5-1; CDR3: ASSTRQGSGELF
D: NA; J: TRBJ2-3; V: TRBV15; CDR3: ATEGITDTQY
D: NA; J: TRBJ2-7; V: TRBV30; CDR3: AWSVLGLGFSYEQY
D: NA; J: TRBJ2-7; V: TRBV7-8; CDR3: ASSLGRDEQY
D: NA; J: TRBJ2-2; V: TRBV5-4; CDR3: ASSQDGTLLNTGELF